The 3 T cell receptor beta chains below come from one sample, sequenced in a study of blood T cells in healthy people across ages. Using a J-beta primer mix together with a sample-barcoded 5' primer, a second PCR was run for roughly 6 to 12 cycles. TCRdb itself ran the 5' RACE reads through MiXCR, one entry per CDR3 protein. The repertoire holds about 1.7 million distinct CDR3 sequences, approximately 28% seen once, with 7.7% in the top ten. Input material: blood. The receptors originated from a woman aged 25 to 39 in good health.

The sample holds one count of this clonotype. V and J are TRBV2 and TRBJ2-1; D may match TRBD1 or TRBD2 (5 bases each). Deletions cut 6 bases from V and 13 bases from J, with 13 bases between. The CDR3 is 11 amino acids. Per germline, CDR1 SNHLY and CDR2 FYNNEI. CDR3 residues: CASRADGAQFF. CDR3 coding DNA: TGTGCCAGCAGGGCGGACGGGGCTCAGTTCTTC.

J is TRBJ2-5 and V is TRBV12-3 or TRBV12-4, with 7 bases matching TRBD2. V shed 5 bases, J shed 0 bases, and the junction held 9 bases outside the gene matches. This CDR3 contains 16 residues. The DNA for the CDR3 is TGTGCCAGCAGTCCGGGACTACCAATGTACCAAGAGACCCAGTACTTC. Translation gives CASSPGLPMYQETQYF.

This clonotype has a count of ten or more. The chain employs TRBV20-1 and TRBJ2-5; D is undetermined. This CDR3 is 14 amino acids long. V lost 3 bases, J lost 3 bases, and 14 bases lay in between. CDR1 DFQATT and CDR2 SNEGSKA come from the germline V gene (reference sequence). The CDR3 region is CSASPARLEETQYF. CDR3 nucleotide sequence: TGCAGTGCTAGCCCAGCGAGGTTAGAAGAGACCCAGTACTTC.